The present T cell receptor beta chain was sequenced within a study of cytomegalovirus exposure and HLA in healthy donors. The CDR3 spans 16 residues. V shed 6 bases, J shed 4 bases, and the junction held 13 bases outside the gene matches. The germline V gene encodes CDR1 SGHRS and CDR2 YFSETQ. Amplification used 60 Vbeta primers and 13 Jbeta primers. The method was immunoSEQ multiplex PCR; TCRdb's version includes in-frame clones alone and lacks a portion of them. The sample has 250,000 to 350,000 clones, 86% seen once. The source of this sequence is a middle-aged man in good health and CMV-seropositive. Sequenced sample: PBMCs. The chain couples TRBV5-1 to TRBJ2-3; 8 nucleotides line up with TRBD1. The CDR3 nucleotides read TGCGCCAGCACCACTCGCGGACAGGGTGTCGCAGATACGCAGTATTTT. As protein: CASTTRGQGVADTQYF.